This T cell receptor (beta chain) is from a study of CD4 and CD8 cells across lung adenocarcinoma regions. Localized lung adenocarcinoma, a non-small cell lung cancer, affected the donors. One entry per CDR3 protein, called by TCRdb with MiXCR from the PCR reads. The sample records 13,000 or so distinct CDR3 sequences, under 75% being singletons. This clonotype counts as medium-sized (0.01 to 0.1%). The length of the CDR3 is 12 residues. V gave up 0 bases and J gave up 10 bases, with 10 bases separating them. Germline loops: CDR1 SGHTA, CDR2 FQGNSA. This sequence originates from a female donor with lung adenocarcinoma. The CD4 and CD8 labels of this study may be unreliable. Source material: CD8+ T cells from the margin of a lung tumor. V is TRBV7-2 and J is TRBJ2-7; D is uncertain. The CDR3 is CASSLAKTAQYF. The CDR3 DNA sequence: TGTGCCAGCAGCTTAGCCAAGACGGCCCAGTACTTC.